This paragraph reports one T cell receptor beta chain. This sample is part of a study of blood T cell repertoires in COVID-19. Overall study: The United States, Italy and Spain were the sources of the acute and convalescent COVID-19 samples. The cDNA or gDNA used as material had been derived from T cells, B-cell-depleted T cells, or PBMCs.

Original handling: Quantification of nucleated cells was approximated via reference gene primer amplification. Method: immunoSEQ multiplex PCR; TCRdb's copy keeps in-frame clones and lacks some. V and J calls and clone size are those listed in that table; D and trimming were worked out from the DNA. The sample contains about 82,000 clones, around 88% of which appear only once. Trimming removed 5 bases from V and 7 bases from J, with 18 bases in between. The CDR3 totals 15 residues. CDR1 and CDR2 from the germline V gene are SNHLY and FYNNEI. This clonotype was obtained from a woman aged 55-70 years with acute or convalescent COVID-19. Sequencing input: peripheral blood. The J gene is TRBJ2-1, the V gene TRBV2, with D perhaps matching TRBD2 (6 bases). DNA for the CDR3: TGTGCCAGCAGTTCAAGCGGGCACCCGCCGAATGAGCAGTTCTTC. This encodes CASSSSGHPPNEQFF.